This T cell receptor beta chain came from a study of cytomegalovirus exposure and HLA in healthy donors. Use of 60 Vbeta and 13 Jbeta primers characterized the PCR. Repertoires were generated with immunoSEQ multiplex PCR, while TCRdb's copy carries only in-frame clones and drops some. The table records about 150,000 clones, around 84% of them present only once. Germline CDR1 is LNHDA and CDR2 is SQIVND (reference sequence). This CDR3 has 15 amino acids. The junction had 14 bases not matched to a gene; V was cut back by 5 bases and J by 7 bases. Donors were nominally healthy when sampled, though unrecorded immune exposures were likely.

The rearrangement uses TRBV19 and TRBJ2-7; 7 bases match TRBD1. The sequence was obtained from a man between 18 and 29 years old in good health and CMV-seronegative. The sample taken for sequencing was PBMCs. The CDR3 DNA follows: TGTGCCAGTAGTTTCCGACAGGGACGGCCGGGTGAGCAGTACTTC. Protein: CASSFRQGRPGEQYF. The full variable domain, with the rest looked up from reference TRBV19 and TRBJ2-7, is DGGITQSPKYLFRKEGQNVTLSCEQNLNHDAMYWYRQDPGQGLRLIYYSQIVNDFQKGDIAEGYSVSREKKESFPLTVTSAQKNPTAFYLCASSFRQGRPGEQYFGPGTRLTVT.